These 28 T cell receptor beta chains came from one sample sequenced in a study of molecular identifiers for immune sequencing clone quantification. TCRdb used MiXCR to reprocess the PCR reads, holding one entry per CDR3 protein. This table holds 600,000 to 650,000 distinct CDR3 sequences, approximately 20% found once. The specimen sequenced was naive CD8+ T cells from blood, with Jurkat cell RNA spiked in. The subset: FACS-sorted CD8+CD4-CCR7+CD45RA+ naive T cells. The receptors were gathered from a human donor in good health. Some libraries in this study had Jurkat cell RNA spiked in.

Details on this clonotype: Being one base from a much bigger clone, this may be a read error. The V call is TRBV6-2 or TRBV6-3, the J call TRBJ1-5, with 9 bases identical to TRBD1. V dropped 4 bases and J dropped 7; count of bases not matched to a gene: 2. CDR1 MNHEY and CDR2 SVGEGT come from the germline V gene. This CDR3 region has 13 residues. CDR3 nucleotide sequence: TGTGCCAGCAGTTCGGGACAGGGACAGCCCCAGCATTTT. It is translated as CASSSGQGQPQHF.

This clonotype was counted at least ten times. The chain combines TRBV13 with TRBJ1-4, with 12 bases aligning to TRBD1. The germline gives CDR1 PRHDT, CDR2 FYEKMQ (reference sequence). V dropped 3 bases and J dropped 0; count of bases not matched to a gene: 2. This CDR3 comprises 17 residues. The DNA for the CDR3 is TGTGCCAGCAGCTTGGGACAGGGGGCGGCAACTAATGAAAAACTGTTTTTT. Residues: CASSLGQGAATNEKLFF.

This clonotype has at least ten counts. The V and J genes are TRBV28 and TRBJ2-7, with a tentative D call TRBD2 (5 bases). The V gene's germline CDR1 is MDHEN and CDR2 SYDVKM. CDR3 length: 12 amino acids. Trimming pared 6 bases from V and 6 bases from J, leaving 12 bases between. CDR3 loop: CASSEVEGEQYF. CDR3 bases: TGTGCCAGCAGCGAAGTTGAGGGCGAGCAGTACTTC.

The J gene is TRBJ2-7, the V gene TRBV5-6; D gene unclear. Germline CDR1 SGHDT, CDR2 YYEEEE. V was cut by 3 bases and J by 6 bases, with 10 bases left in between. CDR3 size: 12 residues. This CDR3 reads CASSSNKAEQYF. DNA for the CDR3: TGTGCCAGCAGCTCCAACAAGGCCGAGCAGTACTTC. The whole variable domain, filled in from reference TRBV5-6 and TRBJ2-7, reads DAGVTQSPTHLIKTRGQQVTLRCSPKSGHDTVSWYQQALGQGPQFIFQYYEEEERQRGNFPDRFSGHQFPNYSSELNVNALLLGDSALYLCASSSNKAEQYFGPGTRLTVT.

This clonotype was seen only a few times. The gene calls are TRBV10-3 and TRBJ2-1, with a tentative D call TRBD1 (5 bases). The V and J ends lost 3 bases and 9 bases respectively, with 18 bases between them. The CDR3 loop spans 15 amino acids. From germline, CDR1 is ENHRY and CDR2 SYGVKD. In DNA form, the CDR3 reads TGTGCCATCAGTGACCTCCCGCAAGGCCAGGGTGAGCAGTTCTTC. Translation: CAISDLPQGQGEQFF.

This clonotype was counted between two and nine times. The chain joins TRBV9 to TRBJ2-7, with a weak D call TRBD1 (6 bases). Germline V CDR1 and CDR2: SGDLS, YYNGEE. V dropped 4 bases and J dropped 1 base, with 18 bases sitting between them. This CDR3 comprises 16 residues. CDR3 coding DNA: TGTGCCAGCAGCATCCACTCCGGGACACAGTCCTACGAGCAGTACTTC. Its translation is CASSIHSGTQSYEQYF.

This clonotype was observed a few times. The rearrangement joins TRBV27 to TRBJ1-2; 10 bases map to TRBD1. The CDR3 runs 14 residues. Germline-derived CDR1 and CDR2 are MNHEY and SMNVEV (reference sequence). The V gene end was trimmed by 4 bases and the J gene end by 4 bases; junction bases not matched to a gene: 3. CDR3 bases: TGTGCCAGCAGTTCCCGGGACAGGGGCTATGGCTACACCTTC. It codes for CASSSRDRGYGYTF.

On this clonotype: It may be a read error: a sequence one base away is much more abundant. CDR3 bases: TGTGCCATCAGGGGGTCGGGAACTGAAGCTTTCTTT. Its protein is CAIRGSGTEAFF. The chain is built from TRBV6-5 and TRBJ1-1; 7 bases fit TRBD1. J lost 5 bases, V lost 10 bases, and 7 bases had no gene match. CDR3 length: 12 amino acids. CDR1 is MNHEY, CDR2 SVGAGI, per germline.

There are many counts of this clonotype. The chain has TRBV25-1 and TRBJ2-5, with TRBD1 matching over 8 bases. Per germline, CDR1 MGHDK and CDR2 SYGVNS. The CDR3 consists of 14 residues. Trimming cost V 8 bases and J 5 bases; bases outside gene matches: 10. The CDR3 protein is CASLGQGLEETQYF. Written as DNA, the CDR3 is TGTGCCAGCCTTGGACAGGGTTTAGAGGAGACCCAGTACTTC.

Ten or more counts support this clonotype. V gene TRBV10-3 combines with J gene TRBJ2-3, with TRBD2 identical over 9 bases. Trimming removed 6 bases from V and 1 base from J; junction bases left unmatched: 5. Germline loops: CDR1 ENHRY, CDR2 SYGVKD. CDR3 length: 15 residues. CDR3 sequence: CAISVGGGGTDTQYF. CDR3 nucleotides: TGTGCCATCAGCGTAGGCGGGGGGGGCACAGATACGCAGTATTTT.

The chain recombines TRBV5-1 with TRBJ2-1; the D call may be TRBD1 or TRBD2 (5 bases each). Germline V gene lookup returns CDR1 SGHRS and CDR2 YFSETQ. The CDR3 consists of 15 residues. The V gene lost 4 bases and the J gene lost 7 bases, with 18 bases spanning the gap. DNA for the CDR3: TGCGCCAGCAGCCTCGGGACGTATACGGGGAATGAGCAGTTCTTC. It yields the protein CASSLGTYTGNEQFF.

This clonotype was detected ten times or more. V usage is TRBV20-1 and J usage is TRBJ2-7; TRBD1 matches 10 bases. V shed 4 bases, J shed 1 base, and the junction held 7 bases outside the gene matches. Germline assignment: CDR1 DFQATT and CDR2 SNEGSKA (reference sequence). This CDR3 has 15 amino acids. DNA of the CDR3: TGCAGTGCTAAGTCGTGGGACAGGGGATCCTACGAGCAGTACTTC. Amino acids: CSAKSWDRGSYEQYF.

Points on this clonotype: A much larger clone lies a single base off, so this may be a read error. The V and J genes are TRBV4-1 and TRBJ2-2; TRBD1 aligns across 7 bases. V dropped 3 bases and J dropped 5; count of bases not matched to a gene: 3. There are 14 residues in the CDR3. Germline V gives CDR1 MGHRA, CDR2 YSYEKL. The CDR3 DNA is TGCGCCAGCAGCCACGGGACAGCTACCGGGGAGCTGTTTTTT. Translation gives CASSHGTATGELFF.

Ten or more counts support this clonotype. This chain uses TRBV4-3 with TRBJ2-3; no reliable D call. Per germline, CDR1 LGHNA and CDR2 YSLEER. The V and J ends lost 0 bases and 0 bases respectively, with 19 bases between them. CDR3 size: 19 residues. In DNA form, the CDR3 reads TGCGCCAGCAGCCAAGATAAGCAGGAAACCTCGTTCAGCACAGATACGCAGTATTTT. It translates to CASSQDKQETSFSTDTQYF.

The rearrangement uses TRBV9 and TRBJ2-1; D call uncertain. In germline, CDR1 is SGDLS, CDR2 YYNGEE. This CDR3 is built from 16 residues. Trimming removed 4 bases from V and 0 bases from J, with 14 bases in between. The CDR3 sequence: CASSPFGGNSYNEQFF. The CDR3 bases are TGTGCCAGCAGCCCCTTCGGCGGAAACTCCTACAATGAGCAGTTCTTC.

This clonotype was picked up many times. The J gene is TRBJ2-7, the V gene TRBV4-3; possibly TRBD2 for D (5 bases). V was shortened by 1 base and J by 3 bases, with 7 bases between the two germline ends. The germline V gene has CDR1 LGHNA and CDR2 YSLEER. The CDR3 length is 13 residues. The CDR3, as DNA: TGCGCCAGCAGCCAAGGGACTTACTACGAGCAGTACTTC. Amino acids: CASSQGTYYEQYF.

Details on this clonotype: A read error may produce the germline difference seen at one junction end. The gene calls are TRBV19 and TRBJ2-1; D uncertain. There are 14 residues in the CDR3. Germline loops: CDR1 LNHDA, CDR2 SQIVND (reference sequence). The CDR3 loop is CVSKLWGTYNEQFF. CDR3 nucleotides: TGTGTCAGTAAGCTCTGGGGAACCTACAATGAGCAGTTCTTC.

This clonotype appeared a few times. The chain recombines TRBV4-3 with TRBJ2-7; 15 bases align to TRBD2. V gave up 2 bases and J gave up 5 bases; unmatched junction bases: 1. The germline V gene has CDR1 LGHNA and CDR2 YSLEER. The CDR3 runs to 15 residues. The CDR3 nucleotides read TGCGCCAGCAGCCAACGGACTAGCGGGAGGGACGAGCAGTACTTC. Translated, it gives CASSQRTSGRDEQYF.

This clonotype was seen a few times. The chain links TRBV7-9 to TRBJ2-1, with 11 nucleotides matching TRBD2. The CDR3 length is 15 residues. In germline, CDR1 is SEHNR, CDR2 FQNEAQ (reference sequence). The V segment lost 5 bases and the J segment 5 bases; nucleotides outside the gene matches: 5. In DNA form, the CDR3 reads TGTGCCAGCAGCCAGACTAGCGGGGCCCACAATGAGCAGTTCTTC. Translation gives CASSQTSGAHNEQFF.

The chain employs TRBV18 and TRBJ2-1; TRBD2 matches 8 bases. The V and J ends lost 2 bases and 6 bases, in that order; junction bases with no gene match: 6. Germline values: CDR1 KGHSH, CDR2 LQKENI. This CDR3 is built from 15 residues. CDR3 in amino acids: CASSPIAGLGNEQFF. The DNA of the CDR3 is TGTGCCAGCTCACCAATAGCGGGGCTGGGCAATGAGCAGTTCTTC.

This clonotype was counted many times. J is TRBJ1-4 and V is TRBV7-9; D is undetermined. Trimming took 1 base from V and 3 from J, leaving 9 bases between them. Germline CDR1 reads SEHNR; CDR2 reads FQNEAQ (reference sequence). This CDR3 is 15 amino acids long. The CDR3 nucleotides are TGTGCCAGCAGCTTAGGCGTCAGCCCTAATGAAAAACTGTTTTTT. Residues: CASSLGVSPNEKLFF. The complete variable domain, with remaining parts taken from reference TRBV7-9 and TRBJ1-4, reads DTGVSQNPRHKITKRGQNVTFRCDPISEHNRLYWYRQTLGQGPEFLTYFQNEAQLEKSRLLSDRFSAERPKGSFSTLEIQRTEQGDSAMYLCASSLGVSPNEKLFFGSGTQLSVL.

The chain has TRBV27 and TRBJ1-1; 12 bases map to TRBD1. The V segment lost 6 bases and the J segment 7 bases; nucleotides outside the gene matches: 6. Germline CDR1 MNHEY, CDR2 SMNVEV (reference sequence). This CDR3 comprises 14 residues. The CDR3 spells CASRVGTGGFEAFF. CDR3 bases: TGTGCCAGCAGGGTGGGGACAGGGGGCTTTGAAGCTTTCTTT.

This clonotype was seen at least ten times. The chain links TRBV27 to TRBJ2-7; no firm D call. The V gene's germline CDR1 is MNHEY and CDR2 SMNVEV (reference sequence). Trimming cost V 5 bases and J 2 bases, with 16 bases left between them. This CDR3 region has 15 residues. CDR3 nucleotides: TGTGCCAGCAGTACACACCCTGGGATGACCTACGAGCAGTACTTC. It yields the protein CASSTHPGMTYEQYF.

At least ten counts were recorded for this clonotype. The chain has TRBV7-9 and TRBJ2-3; possibly TRBD1 for D (5 bases). Germline V gene lookup returns CDR1 SEHNR and CDR2 FQNEAQ (reference sequence). The V and J ends lost 4 bases and 6 bases respectively, with 17 bases between them. The CDR3 has 15 amino acids. CDR3 in DNA: TGTGCCAGCAGCTCTAGGGGCTTCCGGGCGGATACGCAGTATTTT. Translating it yields CASSSRGFRADTQYF.

This clonotype was observed many times. The chain has TRBV13 and TRBJ2-1, with D tentatively TRBD2 (5 bases). Germline V CDR1 and CDR2: PRHDT, FYEKMQ (reference sequence). CDR3 length: 12 residues. The V end lost 6 bases, the J end lost 10 bases, and 13 bases lay between the germline ends. CDR3 sequence: CASSYRGLEQFF. The CDR3 coding sequence is TGTGCCAGCAGTTACCGGGGTTTAGAGCAGTTCTTC.

This rearrangement joins TRBV30 to TRBJ2-1; 8 bases match TRBD1. The CDR3 contains 15 residues. V gave up 2 bases and J gave up 4 bases; unmatched junction bases: 7. The germline V gene encodes CDR1 GTSNPN and CDR2 SVGIG (reference sequence). The CDR3 protein is CAWSQGAPSYNEQFF. Written as DNA, the CDR3 is TGTGCCTGGAGTCAGGGGGCGCCTAGTTACAATGAGCAGTTCTTC.

In this sample, this clonotype turned up many times. In DNA form, the CDR3 reads TGTGCCAGCAGCCCATACGACACTAGGAACACTGAAGCTTTCTTT. It translates to CASSPYDTRNTEAFF. The rearrangement joins TRBV6-5 to TRBJ1-1, with unresolved D. This CDR3 spans 15 amino acids. Germline lookup yields CDR1 MNHEY and CDR2 SVGAGI. Trimming removed 6 bases at V and 1 base at J, with 15 bases between.

This clonotype was counted ten times or more. CDR3 nucleotide sequence: TGTGCCAGCAGACCTTTCGTCGGGGGTGAAAAACTGTTTTTT. Translated: CASRPFVGGEKLFF. This chain links TRBV6-5 with TRBJ1-4; TRBD1 might be the D (5 bases). The CDR3 spans 14 residues. Trimming shortened V by 6 bases and J by 7 bases, and 15 bases separated the two germline ends. The germline V gene encodes CDR1 MNHEY and CDR2 SVGAGI.